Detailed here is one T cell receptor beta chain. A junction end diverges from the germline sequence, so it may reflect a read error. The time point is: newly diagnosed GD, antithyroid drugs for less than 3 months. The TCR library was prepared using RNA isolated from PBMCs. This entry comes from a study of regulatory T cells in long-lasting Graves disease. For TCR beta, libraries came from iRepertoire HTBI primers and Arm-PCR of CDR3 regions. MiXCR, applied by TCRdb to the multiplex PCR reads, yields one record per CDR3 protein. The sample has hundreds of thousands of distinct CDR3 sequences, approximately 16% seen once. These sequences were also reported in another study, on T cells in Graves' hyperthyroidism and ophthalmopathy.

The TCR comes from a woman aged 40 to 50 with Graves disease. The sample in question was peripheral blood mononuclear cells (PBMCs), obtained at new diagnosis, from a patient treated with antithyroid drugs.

CDR3 sequence (DNA): TGTGCCAGCAGCTTAGGAGTATGGGATGATGAGCAGTTATTC. It encodes CASSLGVWDDEQLF. The rearrangement links TRBV7-6 to TRBJ2-1; the D is unclear. There are 14 residues in the CDR3. The germline V gene has CDR1 SGHVS and CDR2 FNYEAQ.